A single sample gave rise to the 14 T cell receptor beta chains below, sequenced in a study of blood T cell repertoires in COVID-19. Only in-frame clones appear in the TCRdb table, and some are missing; sequencing was by immunoSEQ multiplex PCR. The sample shows some 68,000 clones, roughly 88% of them seen only once. Sample: peripheral blood. These receptors all stem from a man aged 50-59 years with COVID-19, enrolled during active disease.

This chain joins TRBV5-1 and TRBJ2-6; the D gene is possibly TRBD1 (6 bases). Trimming pared 7 bases from V and 0 bases from J, leaving 23 bases between. The CDR3 loop spans 19 amino acids. Germline CDR1 SGHRS, CDR2 YFSETQ. This chain's CDR3 is CASSLRTVLRVSGANVLTF. The CDR3 nucleotides are TGCGCCAGCTCGTTACGGACAGTCCTAAGAGTCTCTGGGGCCAACGTCCTGACTTTC.

This clone has only one observation. The V call is TRBV28, the J call TRBJ1-4; TRBD1 matches at 7 bases. Looked up from germline, CDR1 is MDHEN and CDR2 is SYDVKM. Losses at the gene ends were 4 bases for V and 6 bases for J; bases not matched to a gene: 8. This CDR3 spans 15 amino acids. For the CDR3, the DNA is TGTGCCAGCAGTTCCTCAGGGACAGACGATGAAAAACTGTTTTTT. It encodes CASSSSGTDDEKLFF.

CDR3: CASSLIGSRMGFSGNTIYF. CDR3 bases: TGTGCCAGCAGCTTGATCGGGTCCCGTATGGGTTTCTCTGGAAACACCATATATTTT. This chain links TRBV5-6 with TRBJ1-3, with D unclear. Germline V gives CDR1 SGHDT, CDR2 YYEEEE. V was cut by 1 base and J by 0 bases, with 20 bases left in between. This CDR3 is 19 amino acids long.

The chain carries TRBV6-5 and TRBJ2-1, with TRBD2 matching over 7 bases. This CDR3 has 15 amino acids. J gave up 7 bases and V 0 bases, and 6 bases lay outside the gene matches. Germline values: CDR1 MNHEY, CDR2 SVGAGI. CDR3 protein: CASSYSLAAANEQFF. CDR3 coding DNA: TGTGCCAGCAGTTACTCCCTAGCGGCCGCAAATGAGCAGTTCTTC.

The gene calls are TRBV2 and TRBJ2-7; TRBD2 matches 11 bases. Losses at the gene ends were 3 bases for V and 1 base for J; bases not matched to a gene: 11. CDR1 and CDR2 (germline): SNHLY, FYNNEI. The CDR3 is made up of 18 amino acids. CDR3 coding DNA: TGTGCCAGCAGTGAGGGACTAGCGGCTTTTATCAATTCCTACGAGCAGTACTTC. Protein product: CASSEGLAAFINSYEQYF.

The V call is TRBV5-6, the J call TRBJ2-5; D not resolved. This CDR3 is built from 12 residues. The V gene's germline CDR1 is SGHDT and CDR2 YYEEEE. V lost 1 base to trimming and J lost 7 bases, with 8 bases between them. The CDR3 sequence is CASSLWASTQYF. The CDR3 coding sequence is TGTGCCAGCAGCTTGTGGGCGTCGACCCAGTACTTC.

The chain's CDR3 is CASSFRLGGTEAFF. For the CDR3, the DNA is TGCGCCAGCAGCTTCCGGCTGGGGGGCACTGAAGCTTTCTTT. The chain carries TRBV5-1 and TRBJ1-1; D is possibly TRBD1 (5 bases). Germline loops: CDR1 SGHRS, CDR2 YFSETQ. The CDR3 contains 14 residues. Trimming removed 2 bases from V and 4 bases from J, with 12 bases in between.

This clone has a single count. V is TRBV29-1 and J is TRBJ1-1, with 9 bases that match TRBD1. Germline CDR1 reads SQVTM; CDR2 reads ANQGSEA. The CDR3 runs to 14 residues. The V and J ends lost 0 bases and 6 bases, in that order; junction bases with no gene match: 5. The CDR3 coding sequence is TGCAGCGTTGAAGAACCACAGGGGGCGGCTGAAGCTTTCTTT. Protein sequence: CSVEEPQGAAEAFF.

V is TRBV4-2 and J is TRBJ2-2; 7 bases map to TRBD2. This CDR3 is 16 amino acids long. The J segment lost 3 bases and the V segment lost 1 base, leaving 5 bases of the junction unmatched. CDR1 is LGHNA, CDR2 YNFKEQ, per germline. The DNA for the CDR3 is TGTGCCAGCAGCCAAGGGCCTAGCGGATACACCGGGGAGCTGTTTTTT. Translated, it gives CASSQGPSGYTGELFF.

V usage is TRBV6-5 and J usage is TRBJ1-2, with a tentative D call TRBD1 (6 bases). The CDR3 consists of 14 residues. V lost 7 bases and J 8 bases, leaving 20 bases between the germline ends. Germline V gives CDR1 MNHEY, CDR2 SVGAGI. CDR3: CASTRDTLSGGYTF. CDR3 DNA sequence: TGTGCCAGCACTAGGGACACTCTAAGTGGAGGCTACACCTTC.

J is TRBJ1-3 and V is TRBV3-1 (or the pseudogene TRBV3-2), with D uncertain. The CDR3 is made up of 15 amino acids. V lost 0 bases and J lost 1, with 7 bases in between. Germline loops: CDR1 LGHDT, CDR2 YNNKEL (reference sequence). The CDR3 coding sequence is TGTGCCAGCAGCCAAGACAGGATGTCTGGAAACACCATATATTTT. Protein: CASSQDRMSGNTIYF.

V is TRBV6-5 and J is TRBJ1-5; D is perhaps TRBD1 (5 bases). V was pared by 7 bases and J by 4 bases, with 11 bases between. The CDR3 totals 13 residues. CDR1 MNHEY and CDR2 SVGAGI come from the germline V gene. The CDR3 sequence is CASTLSGNQPQHF. The CDR3 bases are TGTGCCAGCACCTTATCAGGGAATCAGCCCCAGCATTTT.

The chain carries TRBV19 and TRBJ1-3; D ambiguous. The germline CDR1 and CDR2 sequences are LNHDA and SQIVND (reference sequence). Trimming cost V 3 bases and J 0 bases, with 9 bases left between them. The CDR3 spans 15 residues. The CDR3 bases are TGTGCCAGTAGTATGAACAGACGCTCTGGAAACACCATATATTTT. This sequence encodes CASSMNRRSGNTIYF.

The chain links TRBV3-1 (or the pseudogene TRBV3-2) to TRBJ2-1; a possible D gene is TRBD2 (5 bases). Germline V CDR1 and CDR2: LGHDT, YNNKEL (reference sequence). V was pared by 2 bases and J by 7 bases, with 9 bases between. This CDR3 contains 13 residues. This chain's CDR3 is CASSQFLANEQFF. The CDR3 region has the DNA TGTGCCAGCAGCCAATTCCTAGCAAATGAGCAGTTCTTC.